The 20 T cell receptor beta chains in this list originate from one sample, sequenced in a study of CXCR3-negative and CXCR3-positive naive CD8 T cells. All TRB cDNA libraries came from 5' RACE performed with UMI labels. TCRdb re-called the 5' RACE reads and gives one entry per CDR3 protein, without DNA. The table lists 40,000 to 45,000 distinct CDR3 sequences. Source material: memory CD8+ T cells from blood. The receptors were sampled from a human donor in good health. Some clones in this sample may be carry-over from other donors' samples.

CDR3 in amino acids: CSVEADRGYYGYTF. The V and J genes are TRBV29-1 and TRBJ1-2; TCRdb's assignment of TRBD1 cannot be checked, as there is no DNA. The CDR3 covers 14 residues. Germline CDR1 and CDR2: SQVTM and ANQGSEA. Full variable domain (rest looked up from reference TRBV29-1 and TRBJ1-2): SAVISQKPSRDICQRGTSLTIQCQVDSQVTMMFWYRQQPGQSLTLIATANQGSEATYESGFVIDKFPISRPNLTFSTLTVSNMSPEDSSIYLCSVEADRGYYGYTFGSGTRLTVV.

The chain combines TRBV6-2 or TRBV6-3 with TRBJ2-3; no DNA is available, so the TRBD1 call from TCRdb remains unchecked. The CDR3 runs 15 residues. Per germline, CDR1 MNHEY and CDR2 SVGEGT. CDR3 loop: CASSYLQDRTDTQYF.

J is TRBJ2-5 and V is TRBV20-1; the D call of TRBD2 rests on TCRdb alone, since no DNA is present to check it. This CDR3 comprises 16 residues. The V gene's germline CDR1 is DFQATT and CDR2 SNEGSKA (reference sequence). CDR3 sequence: CSARDEGSGESETQYF.

V and J are TRBV15 and TRBJ2-4; TCRdb gives TRBD1 as the D gene, but with no DNA this cannot be confirmed. Germline CDR1 and CDR2: LNHNV and YYDKDF (reference sequence). The CDR3 has 15 amino acids. The CDR3 region is CATSTPGSAKNIQYF.

The gene calls are TRBV6-5 and TRBJ2-1; TCRdb indicates TRBD2, and absent DNA this call remains unverified. The CDR3 covers 12 residues. Germline CDR1 is MNHEY and CDR2 is SVGAGI. The CDR3 spells CASSPSVGEQFF.

V is TRBV19 and J is TRBJ1-1; TCRdb's D gene call, TRBD1, goes unchecked for lack of DNA. The CDR3 is 14 residues long. Germline loops: CDR1 LNHDA, CDR2 SQIVND (reference sequence). This chain's CDR3 is CASRVGTLNTEAFF.

CDR3: CASSEGYEQYF. J is TRBJ2-7 and V is TRBV2. This CDR3 contains 11 residues. Germline V gene data show CDR1 as SNHLY and CDR2 as FYNNEI.

This sequence joins TRBV28 and TRBJ2-3. There are 13 residues in the CDR3. CDR1 and CDR2 (germline): MDHEN, SYDVKM. CDR3 amino acids: CASSFTNTDTQYF.

This rearrangement joins TRBV7-6 to TRBJ2-1; no DNA is available, so the TRBD1 call from TCRdb remains unchecked. This CDR3 is built from 17 residues. Germline V gives CDR1 SGHVS, CDR2 FNYEAQ. CDR3 in amino acids: CASSLAWWDTSGNEQFF. Full variable domain (missing parts from reference TRBV7-6 and TRBJ2-1): GAGVSQSPRYKVTKRGQDVALRCDPISGHVSLYWYRQALGQGPEFLTYFNYEAQQDKSGLPNDRFSAERPEGSISTLTIQRTEQRDSAMYRCASSLAWWDTSGNEQFFGPGTRLTVL.

The chain links TRBV29-1 to TRBJ2-7; with no DNA, the TCRdb D assignment of TRBD2 cannot be verified. The CDR3 sequence is 13 residues long. Germline assignment: CDR1 SQVTM and CDR2 ANQGSEA. CDR3 amino acids: CSGQSSGRNEQYF.

The V call is TRBV14, the J call TRBJ2-7; TCRdb gives TRBD1 as the D gene, but with no DNA this cannot be confirmed. Germline loops: CDR1 SGHDN, CDR2 FVKESK. The CDR3 runs to 15 residues. CDR3 amino acids: CACSQDADRTHEQYF.

The V call is TRBV27, the J call TRBJ2-1; TCRdb lists TRBD1, though no DNA is available to test this call. Per germline, CDR1 MNHEY and CDR2 SMNVEV (reference sequence). The CDR3 is 15 amino acids. The CDR3 sequence: CASSSGTVSYNEQFF.

The gene calls are TRBV7-9 and TRBJ2-7; no DNA is available, so the TRBD1 call from TCRdb remains unchecked. This CDR3 is 13 amino acids long. Germline V CDR1 and CDR2: SEHNR, FQNEAQ (reference sequence). CDR3 sequence: CASSGPRELEQYF.

CDR3 residues: CASSPPAGAYGYGYTF. The V gene is TRBV18, the J gene TRBJ1-2. From germline, CDR1 is KGHSH and CDR2 LQKENI. The CDR3 has 16 amino acids.

The chain's CDR3 is CASSVGTGNTGELFF. The J gene is TRBJ2-2, the V gene TRBV9; checking the TCRdb D call of TRBD1 is not possible without DNA. This CDR3 has 15 amino acids. CDR1 SGDLS and CDR2 YYNGEE come from the germline V gene.

CDR3 residues: CASRPTTVISYEQYF. This sequence joins TRBV7-9 and TRBJ2-7. The CDR3 runs 15 residues. The germline gives CDR1 SEHNR, CDR2 FQNEAQ (reference sequence). Full variable domain (outside the CDR3, taken from reference TRBV7-9 and TRBJ2-7): DTGVSQNPRHKITKRGQNVTFRCDPISEHNRLYWYRQTLGQGPEFLTYFQNEAQLEKSRLLSDRFSAERPKGSFSTLEIQRTEQGDSAMYLCASRPTTVISYEQYFGPGTRLTVT.

The chain carries TRBV29-1 and TRBJ2-2. Germline CDR1 SQVTM, CDR2 ANQGSEA. CDR3 length: 16 residues. CDR3 loop: CSVEDLRNKITGELFF.

The gene calls are TRBV6-5 and TRBJ1-6. The germline V gene has CDR1 MNHEY and CDR2 SVGAGI. CDR3 length: 16 amino acids. Here the CDR3 reads CAIGRGIGGVNPPLHF.

V usage is TRBV20-1 and J usage is TRBJ1-2. The CDR3 is 13 amino acids. The germline V gene encodes CDR1 DFQATT and CDR2 SNEGSKA (reference sequence). This CDR3 is CSARDLEGMGYTF.

The CDR3 sequence: CSARGRDDYEQYF. J is TRBJ2-7 and V is TRBV20-1; no DNA is available, so the TRBD1 call from TCRdb remains unchecked. The CDR3 loop spans 13 amino acids. The V gene's germline CDR1 is DFQATT and CDR2 SNEGSKA (reference sequence).